This is a list of T cell receptor beta chains from one sample in a study of blood T cells in healthy people across ages. MiXCR, applied by TCRdb to the 5' RACE reads, yields one record per CDR3 protein. The table lists about 640,000 distinct CDR3 sequences, 35% to 50% of them singletons. Sequencing was performed on blood. The receptors were gathered from a man older than 75 in good health. Each CDR3 is given with its conserved first and last residue. Each record gives: clone size, V gene, J gene, CDR3 protein. Clone sizes are given selectively: once, few, many, or a class where the clone is expanded.

NA,TRBV25-1,TRBJ2-1,CASSDSSRAYNEQFF
NA,TRBV20-1,TRBJ2-1,CSARDLGGPRGGDANEQFF
NA,TRBV12-3/TRBV12-4,TRBJ2-5,CASSIHRGGSGEQYF
few,TRBV28,TRBJ2-1,CASSFTRGASGIFGQFF
NA,TRBV7-2,TRBJ1-5,CASSRTGVGNQPQHF
few,TRBV28,TRBJ2-7,CASSSSGREHEQYF
many,TRBV3-1,TRBJ2-7,CASSPRLAGEFRNNEQYF
few,TRBV5-1,TRBJ2-3,CASSQPGQPDTQYF
NA,TRBV20-1,TRBJ2-1,CSAITPGTSDNEQFF
NA,TRBV4-1,TRBJ1-1,CANSQEGWREAFF
few,TRBV7-2,TRBJ2-1,CASSPPGLAGKYNEQFF
NA,TRBV7-2,TRBJ2-7,CASSRTGGIFEQYF
few,TRBV3-1,TRBJ2-7,CASSLGLYTYEQYF
NA,TRBV2,TRBJ1-1,CASSPSTFTEAFF
many,TRBV27,TRBJ2-3,CASSSPASTDTQYF
NA,TRBV6-2/TRBV6-3,TRBJ2-2,CASSYPTGQGWDTGELFF
NA,TRBV6-1,NA,CASSESYGTYEQYF
NA,TRBV29-1,TRBJ2-6,CSVSGGQASGANVPTF
many,TRBV14,TRBJ2-5,CASSRAGLSGETQYF
many,TRBV29-1,TRBJ2-5,CSVSHRSGETQYF
NA,TRBV20-1,TRBJ2-5,CSARGGTSGSSNEQYF
NA,TRBV6-5,TRBJ2-1,CASSWNRETQFF
few,TRBV28,TRBJ2-1,CASNSPQGLAYNEQFF
once,TRBV6-6,TRBJ2-5,CASSDKREETQYF
few,TRBV28,TRBJ2-1,CASSSGSSLSYNEQFF
NA,TRBV6-2/TRBV6-3,TRBJ2-5,CASRTFGAGPETQYF
NA,TRBV20-1,TRBJ2-7,CSARGGTGVGEQYF
NA,TRBV6-2/TRBV6-3,TRBJ1-5,CASSGDLSSQPQHF
NA,TRBV7-2,TRBJ2-1,CASSLSGGSGGGTYNEQFF
NA,TRBV20-1,TRBJ1-2,CSARARAGTGDGGYTF
few,TRBV6-1,TRBJ2-3,CASSEPLGTDTQYF